This TCR beta chain was sequenced in a study of T cells in localized non-small cell lung cancer. This table comes from immunoSEQ multiplex PCR, and its TCRdb copy is limited to in-frame clones, with some not included. The profile shows fewer than 45,000 clones, approximately 84% of them singletons. Trimming left V 2 bases short and J 9 bases short, with 13 bases between. The germline V gene has CDR1 MNHEY and CDR2 SMNVEV (reference sequence). This CDR3 comprises 14 residues. The source material was peripheral blood, sampled before any cancer treatment. The gene calls are TRBV27 and TRBJ2-2; D ambiguous. The receptor was isolated from a man aged 40 to 70 with stage I lung adenocarcinoma. CDR3 protein: CASSLDRAHRELFF. DNA of the CDR3: TGTGCCAGCAGTTTAGACCGGGCGCACAGGGAGCTGTTTTTT.